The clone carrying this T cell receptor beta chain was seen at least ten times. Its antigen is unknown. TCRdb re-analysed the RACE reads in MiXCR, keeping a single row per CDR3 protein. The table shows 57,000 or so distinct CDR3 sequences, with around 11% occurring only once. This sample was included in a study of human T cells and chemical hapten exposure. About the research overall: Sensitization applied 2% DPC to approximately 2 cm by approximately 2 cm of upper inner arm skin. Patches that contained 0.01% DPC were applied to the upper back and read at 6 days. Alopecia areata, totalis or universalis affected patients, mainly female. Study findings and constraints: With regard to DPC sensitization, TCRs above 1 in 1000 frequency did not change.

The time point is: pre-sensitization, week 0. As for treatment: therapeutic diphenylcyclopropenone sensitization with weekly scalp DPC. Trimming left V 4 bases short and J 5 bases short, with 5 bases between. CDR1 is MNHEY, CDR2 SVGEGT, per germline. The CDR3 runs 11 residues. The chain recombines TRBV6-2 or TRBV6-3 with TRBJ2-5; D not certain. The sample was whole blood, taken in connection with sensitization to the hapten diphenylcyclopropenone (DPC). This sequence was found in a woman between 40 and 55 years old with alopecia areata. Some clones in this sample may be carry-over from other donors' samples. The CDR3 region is CASSSPETQYF. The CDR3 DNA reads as TGTGCCAGCAGTTCCCCGGAGACCCAGTACTTC.